The present T cell receptor (beta chain) was sequenced within a study of monozygotic twins with inflammatory bowel disease. TCRdb reprocessed the 5' RACE reads and stores each CDR3 protein as one record, lacking DNA. The listing contains about 380,000 distinct CDR3 sequences. Findings and caveats of the study: The sharing of clonotypes with others was lower in IBD patients than in healthy twins, especially with disease activity.

The CDR3 spans 12 residues. CDR1 is SGHRS, CDR2 YFSETQ, per germline. Details on this clonotype: Antigen unknown.

Sequencing input: blood. V is TRBV5-1 and J is TRBJ2-3. This sequence originates from a human donor with ulcerative colitis or Crohn's disease, or a healthy co-twin of an affected twin (not recorded which). CDR3: CASRIETDTQYF.